The 25 T cell receptor beta chains presented below share a single source sample, sequenced in a study of blood T cell repertoires in COVID-19. Sequencing used immunoSEQ multiplex PCR; TCRdb keeps in-frame clones, though not all of them. The sample comprises around 200,000 clones, approximately 86% of which are singletons, and around 3.5% rests with the top ten. Material: peripheral blood. Every receptor here comes from an older man with acute or convalescent COVID-19.

V gene TRBV7-9 combines with J gene TRBJ2-7, with 7 bases aligning to TRBD2. This CDR3 has 14 amino acids. Unmatched junction bases numbered 6, after V lost 5 bases and J lost 2 bases. Germline V lookup: CDR1 SEHNR, CDR2 FQNEAQ (reference sequence). The CDR3, as DNA: TGTGCCAGCAGCCCCCGGGAGGCTCCCTACGAGCAGTACTTC. Protein sequence: CASSPREAPYEQYF.

This chain connects TRBV5-1 to TRBJ2-4; D is perhaps TRBD2 (6 bases). CDR1 SGHRS and CDR2 YFSETQ come from the germline V gene. The V and J ends lost 0 bases and 8 bases respectively, with 15 bases between them. The CDR3 totals 15 residues. The CDR3 protein is CASSLDLTLADIQYF. CDR3 DNA: TGCGCCAGCAGCTTGGACTTGACATTAGCGGACATTCAGTACTTC.

This clone has only one observation. The chain combines TRBV7-9 with TRBJ1-3; the match to TRBD1 covers 8 bases. With V trimmed by 3 bases and J by 2 bases, 3 bases remained unmatched. Looked up from germline, CDR1 is SEHNR and CDR2 is FQNEAQ (reference sequence). The CDR3 sequence is 15 residues long. The CDR3 DNA is TGTGCCAGCAGCTTTCAGGGGGCAGCTGGAAACACCATATATTTT. Translating gives CASSFQGAAGNTIYF.

V gene TRBV28 combines with J gene TRBJ2-7; D possibly corresponds to TRBD1 (6 bases). Germline CDR1 is MDHEN and CDR2 is SYDVKM. The CDR3 has 12 amino acids. Trimming removed 6 bases from V and 4 bases from J, with 10 bases in between. CDR3 amino acids: CASRPGHYEQYF. The CDR3 DNA follows: TGTGCCAGCAGACCGGGACATTACGAGCAGTACTTC.

In DNA form, the CDR3 reads TGTGCCAGCAGCTCGGCCCTGGACAGGGGGCGTACAGATACGCAGTATTTT. As protein: CASSSALDRGRTDTQYF. The rearrangement links TRBV5-4 to TRBJ2-3; TRBD1 aligns across 11 bases. Unmatched junction bases numbered 9, after V lost 3 bases and J lost 3 bases. Germline V gene sequence: CDR1 SGHNT, CDR2 YYREEE (reference sequence). CDR3 length: 17 residues.

The gene calls are TRBV5-1 and TRBJ1-2, with D uncertain. Germline V lookup: CDR1 SGHRS, CDR2 YFSETQ. Trimming removed 4 bases from V and 3 bases from J, with 13 bases in between. The CDR3 totals 14 residues. CDR3 region: CASSTVGDYYGYTF. The CDR3 DNA is TGCGCCAGCAGCACGGTGGGAGATTACTATGGCTACACCTTC.

The chain carries TRBV4-1 and TRBJ1-3; D uncertain. CDR1 MGHRA and CDR2 YSYEKL come from the germline V gene. Trimming cost V 3 bases and J 0 bases, with 18 bases left between them. The CDR3 runs 18 residues. DNA for the CDR3: TGCGCCAGCAGCCACCCGGGAGGGCACCGACACTCTGGAAACACCATATATTTT. This gives the protein CASSHPGGHRHSGNTIYF.

This clone has only a few counts. This chain joins TRBV21-1 and TRBJ1-1. TRBV21-1 is a documented pseudogene. The CDR3 runs 16 residues. The DNA of the CDR3 is TGTGCCAGCAGCTCGAAGCCCACGAAGGGAGAGGTGTGGGCTTTCTTT. It codes for CASSSKPTKGEVWAFF.

This clone was detected only once. V usage is TRBV24-1 and J usage is TRBJ2-7, with 10 bases that match TRBD1. The germline gives CDR1 KGHDR, CDR2 SFDVKD. The junction had 7 bases not matched to a gene; V was cut back by 5 bases and J by 4 bases. The CDR3 spans 15 residues. This CDR3 reads CATSVDRGRGYEQYF. CDR3 DNA sequence: TGTGCCACCAGTGTAGACAGGGGGCGAGGGTACGAGCAGTACTTC.

In this sample, this clone turned up once. The genes are TRBV7-8 and TRBJ2-7; TRBD1 agrees at 10 bases. Trimming at V came to 3 bases and at J to 7 bases, leaving 9 bases not matched to a gene. Germline V gives CDR1 SGHVS, CDR2 FQNEAQ. The CDR3 is 15 residues long. The CDR3 DNA is TGTGCCAGCAGCTTCCCGGACAGGGGGACGGGTGAGCAGTACTTC. Translating it yields CASSFPDRGTGEQYF.

The chain uses TRBV5-1 and TRBJ1-1; TRBD1 agrees at 8 bases. V dropped 9 bases and J dropped 4; count of bases not matched to a gene: 8. Germline CDR1 and CDR2: SGHRS and YFSETQ. The CDR3 runs to 13 residues. The CDR3 DNA sequence: TGCGCCACCCGGACAGGGAGGGCCACTGAAGCTTTCTTT. As protein: CATRTGRATEAFF.

This clone was observed a single time. V is TRBV19 and J is TRBJ2-7, with D perhaps TRBD1 (5 bases). Germline CDR1 and CDR2: LNHDA and SQIVND (reference sequence). The CDR3 loop spans 14 amino acids. V was clipped by 0 bases and J by 1 base, with 7 bases between them. The CDR3 DNA reads as TGTGCCAGTAGTATAGATAAGGGGTCCTACGAGCAGTACTTC. This gives the protein CASSIDKGSYEQYF.

This chain connects TRBV6-5 to TRBJ2-2, with a tentative D call TRBD2 (5 bases). Trimming shortened V by 8 bases and J by 1 base, and 8 bases separated the two germline ends. The CDR3 contains 13 residues. CDR1 and CDR2 (germline): MNHEY, SVGAGI. This chain's CDR3 is CASGSGNTGELFF. In DNA form, the CDR3 reads TGTGCCAGCGGGAGCGGGAACACCGGGGAGCTGTTTTTT.

The gene calls are TRBV2 and TRBJ2-5; tentative D call: TRBD2 (6 bases). Germline CDR1 reads SNHLY; CDR2 reads FYNNEI. The CDR3 totals 12 residues. V was clipped by 6 bases and J by 5 bases, with 10 bases between them. CDR3 bases: TGTGCCAGCAGGTGGGAGGTGGAGACCCAGTACTTC. The encoded protein is CASRWEVETQYF.

This chain connects TRBV28 to TRBJ1-5, with TRBD1 identical over 10 bases. This CDR3 has 16 residues. Germline V CDR1 and CDR2: MDHEN, SYDVKM. Trimming at V came to 4 bases and at J to 3 bases, leaving 6 bases not matched to a gene. The CDR3 DNA reads TGTGCCAGCAGTTGGGGGGACAGGGGATCCAATCAGCCCCAGCATTTT. This encodes CASSWGDRGSNQPQHF.

This clone was picked up one time. The chain couples TRBV7-2 to TRBJ2-7; TRBD1 matches at 7 bases. This CDR3 spans 17 amino acids. The germline gives CDR1 SGHTA, CDR2 FQGNSA. Trimming removed 1 base from V and 1 base from J; junction bases left unmatched: 10. CDR3 loop: CASSLGPRGPTSYEQYF. In DNA form, the CDR3 reads TGTGCCAGCAGCTTAGGGCCTAGGGGGCCAACATCCTACGAGCAGTACTTC.

There are a few counts of this clone. This chain joins TRBV4-1 and TRBJ2-3; 10 nucleotides align to TRBD1. The junction had 6 bases not matched to a gene; V was cut back by 3 bases and J by 6 bases. The CDR3 contains 15 residues. Germline CDR1 reads MGHRA; CDR2 reads YSYEKL. The CDR3, as DNA: TGCGCCAGCAGCCACCGGGACAGGGGCCCCGATACGCAGTATTTT. It encodes CASSHRDRGPDTQYF.

V usage is TRBV5-1 and J usage is TRBJ1-1, with a possible D match to TRBD1 (6 bases). The CDR3 length is 13 residues. The V end lost 4 bases, the J end lost 1 base, and 8 bases lay between the germline ends. CDR1 and CDR2 (germline): SGHRS, YFSETQ. CDR3 sequence: CASSRGTNTEAFF. CDR3 nucleotides: TGCGCCAGCAGCAGGGGGACGAACACTGAAGCTTTCTTT.

This chain uses TRBV20-1 with TRBJ2-1, with D perhaps TRBD2 (6 bases). The CDR3 consists of 13 residues. Germline V CDR1 and CDR2: DFQATT, SNEGSKA (reference sequence). Trimming shortened V by 3 bases and J by 4 bases, and 10 bases separated the two germline ends. The CDR3 region has the DNA TGCAGTGCTAGTAGCGGAGTATACAATGAGCAGTTCTTC. Its translation is CSASSGVYNEQFF.

The J gene is TRBJ1-5, the V gene TRBV27, with D perhaps TRBD1 (5 bases). CDR1 MNHEY and CDR2 SMNVEV come from the germline V gene (reference sequence). There are 15 residues in the CDR3. The V end lost 2 bases, the J end lost 5 bases, and 13 bases lay between the germline ends. The CDR3 DNA is TGTGCCAGCAGTTTAAGGTGGAGGGGCGATCAGCCCCAGCATTTT. It yields the protein CASSLRWRGDQPQHF.

This clone has just a few counts. The chain combines TRBV19 with TRBJ1-2; 11 bases match TRBD1. V shed 4 bases, J shed 4 bases, and the junction held 5 bases outside the gene matches. The CDR3 contains 15 residues. Germline V CDR1 and CDR2: LNHDA, SQIVND (reference sequence). CDR3 region: CASSKGQGGSYGYTF. The CDR3 nucleotides are TGTGCCAGTAGTAAGGGACAGGGGGGAAGCTATGGCTACACCTTC.

CDR3 nucleotide sequence: TGTGCCAGCCGACAGGACCTTAATTCACCCCTCCACTTT. This codes for CASRQDLNSPLHF. The rearrangement joins TRBV7-2 to TRBJ1-6, with D tentatively TRBD1 (6 bases). Germline CDR1 and CDR2: SGHTA and FQGNSA. This CDR3 contains 13 residues. Trimming removed 8 bases at V and 6 bases at J, with 11 bases between. The variable domain in full, with the rest retrieved from reference TRBV7-2 and TRBJ1-6, is GAGVSQSPSNKVTEKGKDVELRCDPISGHTALYWYRQSLGQGLEFLIYFQGNSAPDKSGLPSDRFSAERTGGSVSTLTIQRTQQEDSAVYLCASRQDLNSPLHFGNGTRLTVT.

The V gene is TRBV9, the J gene TRBJ1-1; unclear D gene. Germline assignment: CDR1 SGDLS and CDR2 YYNGEE. Trimming took off 0 bases at V and 6 bases at J, with 15 bases between the two ends. The CDR3 runs 15 residues. CDR3 coding DNA: TGTGCCAGCAGCGTAGGAAAGGGAGGAGTGGCTGAAGCTTTCTTT. Amino acids: CASSVGKGGVAEAFF.

The CDR3: CASSESTPLSYNEQFF. CDR3 nucleotides: TGCGCCAGCAGTGAGTCTACACCCCTCTCCTACAATGAGCAGTTCTTC. The genes are TRBV10-1 and TRBJ2-1, with D hard to call. The CDR3 is made up of 16 amino acids. Germline assignment: CDR1 WNHNN and CDR2 SYGVQD (reference sequence). The V end lost 0 bases, the J end lost 0 bases, and 9 bases lay between the germline ends.

V gene TRBV6-5 combines with J gene TRBJ2-7, with TRBD2 identical over 14 bases. Unmatched junction bases numbered 3, after V lost 6 bases and J lost 2 bases. CDR1 and CDR2 (germline): MNHEY, SVGAGI. The CDR3 has 15 amino acids. The CDR3 protein is CASRRTSGGPYEQYF. CDR3 in DNA: TGTGCCAGCAGGAGGACTAGCGGGGGGCCCTACGAGCAGTACTTC.